Listed below are T cell receptor beta chains from one sample, sequenced in a study of PD-L1 blockade in urothelial cancer. Assay used: immunoSEQ multiplex PCR; TCRdb lists only in-frame clones, some missing. The profile shows about 14,000 clones, roughly 90% of them singletons. The source material was PBMCs, sampled around atezolizumab (anti-PD-L1) treatment. Receptors were obtained from an older man with urothelial cancer. Both conserved end residues are trimmed from each CDR3. The listing skips clone size in some rows; elsewhere it reads once, few, many or a size class.

J gene | clone size | V gene | CDR3 protein
TRBJ1-5 | once | TRBV6-1 | ASSETGGAGQPQH
TRBJ2-3 | once | TRBV5-6 | ASSSARGDTQY
TRBJ1-6 | - | TRBV7-9 | ASSSTGGGNSPLH
TRBJ2-4 | - | TRBV6-1 | ASRDTGYIQY
TRBJ2-5 | - | TRBV5-5 | ASSSSGEARETQY
TRBJ2-1 | once | TRBV27 | ASSSSGTSGGGYNEQF
TRBJ2-7 | - | TRBV4-1 | ASSLRAGGEQY
TRBJ2-7 | few | TRBV27 | ASSLGQLYEQY
TRBJ2-7 | - | TRBV29-1 | SVETGEAYEQY
TRBJ2-3 | - | TRBV4-1 | ASSQDFSPSETQY
TRBJ1-6 | few | TRBV19 | ASSPDSTNSPLH
TRBJ1-2 | - | TRBV6-1 | ASHYREGYGYT
TRBJ2-7 | - | TRBV6-6 | ASSYSLAGTRYEQY
TRBJ1-1 | - | TRBV28 | ASSFRRAGDAF
TRBJ1-2 | - | TRBV5-1 | ASSQQRETDGYT
TRBJ2-7 | - | TRBV11-2 | ASSLDARVSYEQY
TRBJ2-2 | few | TRBV7-9 | ASSLATGTTGELF
TRBJ2-5 | - | TRBV2 | ASSEGGQGMETQY
TRBJ2-7 | - | TRBV2 | ASSVLHEQY
TRBJ1-2 | few | TRBV4-1 | ASSQDGGSGGYT
TRBJ2-7 | - | TRBV2 | ASTGGFPGLAGSQQY
TRBJ1-5 | - | TRBV6-1 | ASSELVAGAASQPQH
TRBJ1-1 | - | TRBV11-2 | ASSLWDEAGGPNTEAF
TRBJ2-7 | - | TRBV5-1 | ASSRTGGHEQY
TRBJ2-3 | - | TRBV7-6 | ASSLVRDTQY
TRBJ2-7 | - | TRBV6-5 | ASRYSYEQY
TRBJ2-2 | - | TRBV10-3 | AIRAGSNTGELF
TRBJ1-2 | - | TRBV28 | ASSYAGGFDYGYT
TRBJ1-1 | - | TRBV7-2 | ASSVRTATNTEAF
TRBJ2-3 | - | TRBV11-2 | ASSLMEAGGDTQY
TRBJ2-7 | - | TRBV5-1 | ASSLGTGYEQY
TRBJ1-1 | - | TRBV25-1 | ASRRTGVTEAF
TRBJ2-7 | - | TRBV2 | ASGQGLHEQY
TRBJ2-1 | - | TRBV6-5 | ASSYSDPTGAEQF
TRBJ2-3 | - | TRBV6-6 | ASRRLAGARVDTQY
TRBJ1-6 | - | TRBV4-2 | ASSPVGQLYNSPLH
TRBJ2-3 | - | TRBV5-5 | ASSPLTSGGRDTQY
TRBJ2-1 | - | TRBV16 | ASSLKRGGRDEQF
TRBJ2-3 | - | TRBV30 | AWSSKGWGQGADTQY
TRBJ2-7 | - | TRBV5-1 | ASSFSQGALEQY
TRBJ2-5 | - | TRBV5-1 | ASSLEWSGGAGETQY
TRBJ2-3 | - | TRBV6-5 | ASSLRLAPTDTQY
TRBJ2-7 | - | TRBV6-1 | ASSPIGLFYEQY
TRBJ1-1 | - | TRBV7-2 | ASSLASRLGNTEAF
TRBJ1-2 | - | TRBV5-6 | ASKLPGQGVGYT
TRBJ2-2 | - | TRBV10-2 | ASSRQDTGELF
TRBJ1-5 | once | TRBV30 | AWWDRASNQPQH
TRBJ2-5 | once | TRBV6-1 | ASSGRGSQETQY
TRBJ1-2 | few | TRBV4-1 | ASSQANPQDYGYT
TRBJ2-1 | - | TRBV6-4 | ASGLGGATGEQF
TRBJ1-5 | - | TRBV18 | ASSPRTGGAEQPQH
TRBJ2-5 | - | TRBV5-1 | ASSPNLDRGPTQY
TRBJ2-5 | - | TRBV11-2 | ASSPGTGGGETQY
TRBJ2-2 | - | TRBV2 | ASSRSGRSGELF